This T cell receptor (beta chain) was recovered during a study of shared clonotypes between healthy human individuals. Study at large: Each donor's CD4 naive and CD4 memory cells filled three plates apiece, CD8 naive two, and CD8 memory one.

The germline V and J ends were trimmed by 4 bases and 7 bases, with 13 bases remaining between them. The V gene's germline CDR1 is WNHNN and CDR2 SYGVQD (reference sequence). The CDR3 sequence is 13 residues long. On sorted subsets, replicate PCRs used approximately 190 ng DNA, or 25,000 to 35,000 T cell genomes. Sequenced by immunoSEQ multiplex PCR; TCRdb stores in-frame clones only, minus some. The sample holds some 2,100,000 clones, under 97% seen once. Sequencing used naive CD4+ T cells sorted from blood. Documented subset: CD45RA+ positively selected. This sequence originates from a young man in good health. The chain carries TRBV10-1 and TRBJ1-1; a possible D gene is TRBD1 (5 bases). In DNA form, the CDR3 reads TGCGCCAGCAGTGGTCGGGGGGTCAGTGAAGCTTTCTTT. Translation: CASSGRGVSEAFF.